The entry below describes one TCR beta chain. This record comes from a study of blood T cell repertoires in COVID-19. Study at large: Specimens from acute and convalescent COVID-19 originated in the United States, Italy and Spain.

The germline V gene has CDR1 LGHNA and CDR2 YNFKEQ. This CDR3 is 14 amino acids long. V gave up 0 bases and J gave up 5 bases, with 10 bases separating them. Authors' processing steps: Nucleated cell number was recorded as an estimate derived from reference gene primer amplification. Assay used: immunoSEQ multiplex PCR; TCRdb lists only in-frame clones, some missing. V and J calls and clone size are given by that table; D and trimming were obtained from the DNA. Of 150,000 to 200,000 clones listed, roughly 81% are singletons. Seattle's cohort entered during active infection and was followed longitudinally.

Sequencing was performed on peripheral blood. This TCR came from a woman aged 80 or over with COVID-19, enrolled during active disease. The chain uses TRBV4-2 and TRBJ2-5; D not resolved. The CDR3 protein is CASSQDLQFETQYF. The CDR3 coding sequence is TGTGCCAGCAGCCAAGATCTCCAGTTCGAGACCCAGTACTTC.